Listed below are T cell receptor beta chains from one sample, sequenced in a study of T cell responses to AZD1222 COVID-19 vaccine. Sequencing used immunoSEQ multiplex PCR; TCRdb keeps in-frame clones, though not all of them. Of about 140,000 clones listed, around 93% are singletons. The sequenced sample was peripheral blood, obtained 28 days after the second AZD1222 dose. These receptors originate from an adult who received the AZD1222 COVID-19 vaccine. The CDR3 runs from the conserved cysteine through the conserved F or W. D genes are given only for firm matches. Clone size is stated in some rows and not others, as once, few, many or a class when expanded.

d_call: TRBD1; j_call: TRBJ1-1; v_call: TRBV3-1/TRBV3-2; clone_size: once; cdr3_nt: TGTGCCAGCAGCCATCTCCCCGGGAGGGGGCAATCAACTTTCTTT; cdr3_aa: CASSHLPGRGQSTFF
d_call: .; j_call: TRBJ1-2; v_call: TRBV2; clone_size: .; cdr3_nt: TGTGCCAGCAGAAAGACAGAAAACTATGGCTACACCTTC; cdr3_aa: CASRKTENYGYTF
d_call: .; j_call: TRBJ2-1; v_call: TRBV15; clone_size: .; cdr3_nt: TGTGCCACCAGCAGAGGCGCGAGCTCCTACAATGAGCAGTTCTTC; cdr3_aa: CATSRGASSYNEQFF
d_call: .; j_call: TRBJ1-5; v_call: TRBV6-1; clone_size: .; cdr3_nt: TGTGCCAGCAGTGATTTGTCGGGGCCTAATCAGCCCCAGCATTTT; cdr3_aa: CASSDLSGPNQPQHF
d_call: TRBD2; j_call: TRBJ2-2; v_call: TRBV10-3; clone_size: .; cdr3_nt: TGTGCCATCAGAGGACTAGCGGGAGGCGGAGCCGGGGAGCTGTTTTTT; cdr3_aa: CAIRGLAGGGAGELFF
d_call: TRBD2; j_call: TRBJ2-5; v_call: TRBV11-2; clone_size: few; cdr3_nt: TGTGCCAGCAGCGACCAACTAGCGGGAGTAGAGACCCAGTACTTC; cdr3_aa: CASSDQLAGVETQYF
d_call: .; j_call: TRBJ2-2; v_call: TRBV4-3; clone_size: .; cdr3_nt: TGCGCCAGCAGCCAGCGGAACACCGGGGAGCTGTTTTTT; cdr3_aa: CASSQRNTGELFF
d_call: TRBD2; j_call: TRBJ2-7; v_call: TRBV30; clone_size: .; cdr3_nt: TGTGCCTGGAGCGACGCGGGAGACGACGAGCAGTACTTC; cdr3_aa: CAWSDAGDDEQYF
d_call: .; j_call: TRBJ1-1; v_call: TRBV28; clone_size: .; cdr3_nt: TGTGCCAGCAGTTTACCAGCGCGACCTCGAACTGAAGCTTTCTTT; cdr3_aa: CASSLPARPRTEAFF
d_call: TRBD2; j_call: TRBJ2-1; v_call: TRBV6-5; clone_size: once; cdr3_nt: TGTGCCAGCAGACGGGAGGGCTACAATGAGCAGTTCTTC; cdr3_aa: CASRREGYNEQFF
d_call: TRBD1; j_call: TRBJ1-3; v_call: TRBV7-8; clone_size: .; cdr3_nt: TGTGCCAGCAGCTTAGAGGACAGGGCGCTCTCTGGAAACACCATATATTTT; cdr3_aa: CASSLEDRALSGNTIYF
d_call: .; j_call: TRBJ1-1; v_call: TRBV21-1; clone_size: .; cdr3_nt: TGTGCCCCAGCAGTGTTTATGAACACTGAAGCTTTCTTT; cdr3_aa: CAPAVFMNTEAFF
d_call: .; j_call: TRBJ1-6; v_call: TRBV30; clone_size: .; cdr3_nt: TGTGCCTGCCCCGGACGGGAATCGATTAATTCACCCCTCCACTTT; cdr3_aa: CACPGRESINSPLHF
d_call: .; j_call: TRBJ2-3; v_call: TRBV19; clone_size: .; cdr3_nt: TGTGCCAGTAGTAGCTTCACAGGGTCGGTGACAGATACGCAGTATTTT; cdr3_aa: CASSSFTGSVTDTQYF
d_call: TRBD2; j_call: TRBJ2-1; v_call: TRBV10-3; clone_size: .; cdr3_nt: TGTGCCATCAGTCCGGGACTAGGGCCCGGTGAGCAGTTCTTC; cdr3_aa: CAISPGLGPGEQFF
d_call: .; j_call: TRBJ1-1; v_call: TRBV29-1; clone_size: .; cdr3_nt: TGCAGCGTTAGCATTGAGGGGGGGACTGAAGCTTTCTTT; cdr3_aa: CSVSIEGGTEAFF
d_call: .; j_call: TRBJ2-6; v_call: TRBV2; clone_size: .; cdr3_nt: TGTGCCAGCAGGAGAGCCTACTCTGGGGCCAACGTCCTGACTTTC; cdr3_aa: CASRRAYSGANVLTF
d_call: .; j_call: TRBJ2-5; v_call: TRBV6-5; clone_size: .; cdr3_nt: TGTGCCAGCAGTTACTTGGGAGAAAATATGGAGACCCAGTACTTC; cdr3_aa: CASSYLGENMETQYF
d_call: TRBD1; j_call: TRBJ2-5; v_call: TRBV7-2; clone_size: once; cdr3_nt: TGTGCCAGCAGCGCGACAGGGAGTGGGGAGACCCAGTACTTC; cdr3_aa: CASSATGSGETQYF
d_call: .; j_call: TRBJ2-1; v_call: TRBV19; clone_size: .; cdr3_nt: TGTGCCAGTAGTCCCACTGGCCGTGGAGATGAGCAGTTCTTC; cdr3_aa: CASSPTGRGDEQFF
d_call: .; j_call: TRBJ1-6; v_call: TRBV27; clone_size: .; cdr3_nt: TGTGCCAGCAGTTTAGGGGGATTAAAACCAAATTCACCCCTCCACTTT; cdr3_aa: CASSLGGLKPNSPLHF
d_call: TRBD1; j_call: TRBJ1-1; v_call: TRBV18; clone_size: .; cdr3_nt: TGTGCCAGCTCACGAGACAGGGCGAACACTGAAGCTTTCTTT; cdr3_aa: CASSRDRANTEAFF
d_call: TRBD1; j_call: TRBJ2-2; v_call: TRBV2; clone_size: .; cdr3_nt: TGTGCCAGCAGTGAGCGGGGACAGGGGAGAACCGGGGAGCTGTTTTTT; cdr3_aa: CASSERGQGRTGELFF
d_call: .; j_call: TRBJ1-5; v_call: TRBV12-3/TRBV12-4; clone_size: .; cdr3_nt: TGTGCCAGCAGTTTAGACAGGGAGCAGCCCCAGCATTTT; cdr3_aa: CASSLDREQPQHF
d_call: .; j_call: TRBJ2-1; v_call: TRBV27; clone_size: .; cdr3_nt: TGTGCCAGCAGTTCTGGCGGCCCTTTTGATGAGCAGTTCTTC; cdr3_aa: CASSSGGPFDEQFF
d_call: .; j_call: TRBJ1-4; v_call: TRBV19; clone_size: .; cdr3_nt: TGTGCCAGTAGTATAAAGCCCCCCAGGGAAGAAAAACTGTTTTTT; cdr3_aa: CASSIKPPREEKLFF